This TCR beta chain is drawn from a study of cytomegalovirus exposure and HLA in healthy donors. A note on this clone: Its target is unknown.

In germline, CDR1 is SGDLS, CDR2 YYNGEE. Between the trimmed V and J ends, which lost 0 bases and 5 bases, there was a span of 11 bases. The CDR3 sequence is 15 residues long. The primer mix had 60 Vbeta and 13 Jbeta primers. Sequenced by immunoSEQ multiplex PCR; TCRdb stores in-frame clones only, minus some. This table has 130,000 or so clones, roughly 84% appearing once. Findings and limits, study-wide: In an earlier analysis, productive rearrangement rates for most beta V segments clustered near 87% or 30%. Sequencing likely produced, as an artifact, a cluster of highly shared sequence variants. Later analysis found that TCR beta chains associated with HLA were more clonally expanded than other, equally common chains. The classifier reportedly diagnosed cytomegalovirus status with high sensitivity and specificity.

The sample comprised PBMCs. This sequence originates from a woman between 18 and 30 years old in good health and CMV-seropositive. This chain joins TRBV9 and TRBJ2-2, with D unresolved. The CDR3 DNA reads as TGTGCCAGCAGCGTAGGCGTAGCTGGGACCGGGGAGCTGTTTTTT. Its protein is CASSVGVAGTGELFF.